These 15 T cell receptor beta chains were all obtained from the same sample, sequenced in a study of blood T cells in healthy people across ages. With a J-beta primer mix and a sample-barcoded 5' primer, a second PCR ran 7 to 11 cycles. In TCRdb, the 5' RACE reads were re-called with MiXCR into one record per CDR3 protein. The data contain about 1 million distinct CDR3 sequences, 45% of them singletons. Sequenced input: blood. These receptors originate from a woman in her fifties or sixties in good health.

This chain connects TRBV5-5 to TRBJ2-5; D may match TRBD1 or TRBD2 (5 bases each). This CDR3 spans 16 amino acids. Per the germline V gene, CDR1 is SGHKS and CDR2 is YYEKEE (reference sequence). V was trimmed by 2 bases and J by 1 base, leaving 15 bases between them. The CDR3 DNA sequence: TGTGCCAGCAGCTTAGACTTGGTGGGGACCCAAGAGACCCAGTACTTC. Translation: CASSLDLVGTQETQYF.

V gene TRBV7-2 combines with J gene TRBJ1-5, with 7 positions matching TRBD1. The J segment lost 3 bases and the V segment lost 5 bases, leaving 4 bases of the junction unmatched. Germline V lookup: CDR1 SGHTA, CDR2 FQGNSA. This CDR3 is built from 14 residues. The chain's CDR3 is CASSPGTANQPQHF. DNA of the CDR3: TGTGCCAGCAGCCCCGGGACAGCCAATCAGCCCCAGCATTTT.

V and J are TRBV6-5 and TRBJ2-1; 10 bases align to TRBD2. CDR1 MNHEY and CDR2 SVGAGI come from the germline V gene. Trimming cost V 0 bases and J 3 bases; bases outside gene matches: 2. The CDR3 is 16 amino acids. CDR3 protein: CASSYSPSGSYNEQFF. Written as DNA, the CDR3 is TGTGCCAGCAGTTACTCCCCTAGCGGGAGCTACAATGAGCAGTTCTTC.

For the CDR3, the DNA is TGTGCCAGCAGTCACCCGGGACAGGGGGTCGAAAAACTGTTTTTT. It yields the protein CASSHPGQGVEKLFF. The rearrangement links TRBV12-3 or TRBV12-4 to TRBJ1-4; 11 bases fit TRBD1. The CDR3 is made up of 15 amino acids. After removal of 5 bases from V and 8 bases from J, the junction contained 7 bases not matched to a gene.

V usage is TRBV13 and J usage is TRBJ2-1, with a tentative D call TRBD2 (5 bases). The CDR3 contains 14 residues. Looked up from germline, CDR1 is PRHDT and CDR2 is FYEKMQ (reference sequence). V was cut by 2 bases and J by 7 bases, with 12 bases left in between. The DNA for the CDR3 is TGTGCCAGCAGCTTACTAGGGCCGGGGAATGAGCAGTTCTTC. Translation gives CASSLLGPGNEQFF.

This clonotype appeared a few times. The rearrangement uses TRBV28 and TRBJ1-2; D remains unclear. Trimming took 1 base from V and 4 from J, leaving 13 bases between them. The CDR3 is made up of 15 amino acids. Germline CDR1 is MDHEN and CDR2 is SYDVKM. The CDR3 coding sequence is TGTGCCAGCAGTTTATCCTCGGGCAGTCTCTATGGCTACACCTTC. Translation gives CASSLSSGSLYGYTF.

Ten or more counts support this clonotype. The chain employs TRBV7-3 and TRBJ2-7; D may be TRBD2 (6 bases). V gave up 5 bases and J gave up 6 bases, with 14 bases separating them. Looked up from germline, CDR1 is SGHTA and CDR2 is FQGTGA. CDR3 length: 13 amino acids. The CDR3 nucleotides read TGTGCCAGCAGCCTTAGCCTGGGGGGCGAGCAGTACTTC. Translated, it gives CASSLSLGGEQYF.

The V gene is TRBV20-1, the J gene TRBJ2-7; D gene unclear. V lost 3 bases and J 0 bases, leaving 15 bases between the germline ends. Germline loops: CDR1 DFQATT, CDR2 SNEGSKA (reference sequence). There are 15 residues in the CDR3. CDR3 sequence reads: CSASIWTVGSYEQYF. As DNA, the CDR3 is TGCAGTGCTAGTATCTGGACGGTTGGCTCCTACGAGCAGTACTTC.

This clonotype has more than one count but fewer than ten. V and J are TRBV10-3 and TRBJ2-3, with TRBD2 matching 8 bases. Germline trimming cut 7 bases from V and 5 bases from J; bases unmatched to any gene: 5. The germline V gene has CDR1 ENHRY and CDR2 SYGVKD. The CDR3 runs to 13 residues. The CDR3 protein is CAIKASGRDTQYF. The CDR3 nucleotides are TGTGCCATCAAGGCGAGCGGGAGAGATACGCAGTATTTT.

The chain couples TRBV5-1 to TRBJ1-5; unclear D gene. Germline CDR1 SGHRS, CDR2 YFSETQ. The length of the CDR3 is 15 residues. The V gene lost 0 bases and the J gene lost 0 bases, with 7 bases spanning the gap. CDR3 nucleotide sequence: TGCGCCAGCAGCTTGGGGGAGACTAGCAATCAGCCCCAGCATTTT. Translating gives CASSLGETSNQPQHF.

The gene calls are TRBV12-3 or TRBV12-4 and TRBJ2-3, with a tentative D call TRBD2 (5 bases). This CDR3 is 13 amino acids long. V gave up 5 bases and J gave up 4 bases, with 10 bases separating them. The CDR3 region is CASSRGNADTQYF. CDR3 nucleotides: TGTGCCAGCAGTAGAGGGAACGCAGATACGCAGTATTTT.

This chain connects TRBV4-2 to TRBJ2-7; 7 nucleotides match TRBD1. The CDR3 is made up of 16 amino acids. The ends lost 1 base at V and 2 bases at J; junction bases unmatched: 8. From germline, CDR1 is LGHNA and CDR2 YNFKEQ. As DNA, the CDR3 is TGTGCCAGCAGCCAAGCCCTAGACAGGGTACCCTACGAGCAGTACTTC. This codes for CASSQALDRVPYEQYF.

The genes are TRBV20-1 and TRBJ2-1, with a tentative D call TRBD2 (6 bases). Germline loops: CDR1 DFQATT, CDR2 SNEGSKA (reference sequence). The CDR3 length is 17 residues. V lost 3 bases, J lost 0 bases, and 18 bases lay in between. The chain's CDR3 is CSARGGGKISSYNEQFF. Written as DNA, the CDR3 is TGCAGTGCTAGGGGGGGAGGAAAGATAAGCTCCTACAATGAGCAGTTCTTC.

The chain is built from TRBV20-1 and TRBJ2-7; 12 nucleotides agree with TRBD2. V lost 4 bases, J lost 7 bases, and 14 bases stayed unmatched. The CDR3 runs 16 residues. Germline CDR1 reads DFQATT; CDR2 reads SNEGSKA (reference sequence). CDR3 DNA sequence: TGCAGTGCTAAAGCGCGGACTAGCGGGATGGGGAATGAGCAGTACTTC. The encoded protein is CSAKARTSGMGNEQYF.

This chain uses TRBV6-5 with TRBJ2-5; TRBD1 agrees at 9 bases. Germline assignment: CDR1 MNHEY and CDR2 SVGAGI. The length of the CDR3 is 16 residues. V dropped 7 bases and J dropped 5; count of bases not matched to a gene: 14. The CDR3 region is CASTTGTGNLRETQYF. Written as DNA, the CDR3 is TGTGCCAGCACCACCGGGACAGGGAATTTAAGGGAGACCCAGTACTTC.